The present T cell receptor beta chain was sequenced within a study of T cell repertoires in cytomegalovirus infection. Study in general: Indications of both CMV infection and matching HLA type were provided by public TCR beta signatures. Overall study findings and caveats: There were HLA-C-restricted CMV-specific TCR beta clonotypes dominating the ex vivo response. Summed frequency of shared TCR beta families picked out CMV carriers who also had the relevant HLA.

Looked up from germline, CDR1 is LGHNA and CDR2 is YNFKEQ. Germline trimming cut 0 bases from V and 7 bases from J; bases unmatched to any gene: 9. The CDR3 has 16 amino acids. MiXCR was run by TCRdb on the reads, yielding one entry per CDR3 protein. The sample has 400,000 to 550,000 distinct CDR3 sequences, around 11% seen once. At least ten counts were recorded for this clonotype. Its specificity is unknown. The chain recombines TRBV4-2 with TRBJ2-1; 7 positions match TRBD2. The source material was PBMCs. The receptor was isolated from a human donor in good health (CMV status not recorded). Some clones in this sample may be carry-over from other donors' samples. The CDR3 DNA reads TGTGCCAGCAGCCAAGATTTGGGGGAGGGCTTGAATGAGCAGTTCTTC. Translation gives CASSQDLGEGLNEQFF.